One and the same sample provided the 4 T cell receptor beta chains below, sequenced in a study of CD8+ T cells in alopecia areata (dated 2018 in TCRdb). Libraries were prepared through the immunoSEQ multiplex PCR assay. RNA was extracted from all samples and reverse transcribed into cDNA, which served as template for TCR sequencing. The immuneACCESS repertoire file appears here via TCRdb, limited to in-frame rearrangements. These files lack a portion of the clones; in checked studies, under half of the deficit traces to unresolved V genes, and the cause of the others is not known. Present in this sample are 100,000 to 150,000 clones, around 63% of which were seen just once. The ten largest account for 5.7% of the sample. The time point label of this sample denotes: around 4 weeks on oral tofacitinib. Read against the paper, the sample's treatment or condition label means: oral pan-JAK inhibitor, 5-10 mg twice daily.

Material: CD4+ T cells sorted from blood, obtained at week 4, from a patient treated with tofacitinib. These TCRs come from a human donor with alopecia areata.

The V gene is TRBV4-1, the J gene TRBJ1-2, with D perhaps TRBD1 (5 bases). The CDR3 contains 16 residues. Germline-derived CDR1 and CDR2 are MGHRA and YSYEKL. The V and J ends lost 0 bases and 2 bases respectively, with 13 bases between them. CDR3 residues: CASSQDPAGSNYGYTF. In nucleotides, the CDR3 is TGCGCCAGCAGCCAAGATCCGGCAGGGAGCAACTATGGCTACACCTTC.

V gene TRBV4-1 combines with J gene TRBJ2-3; TRBD1 matches at 10 bases. CDR1 is MGHRA and CDR2 is YSYEKL in the germline V gene. V was clipped by 0 bases and J by 4 bases; unmatched bases: 4. The CDR3 is made up of 16 amino acids. The CDR3 spells CASSQDPGQGADTQYF. The CDR3 DNA reads as TGCGCCAGCAGCCAAGATCCAGGACAGGGGGCAGATACGCAGTATTTT.

The rearrangement joins TRBV5-1 to TRBJ2-1; no clear D. CDR3 length: 15 amino acids. The germline gives CDR1 SGHRS, CDR2 YFSETQ. V gave up 5 bases and J gave up 0 bases, with 12 bases separating them. The CDR3, as DNA: TGCGCCAGCAGTCTAGACGTCCGCTCCTACAATGAGCAGTTCTTC. It encodes CASSLDVRSYNEQFF.

The genes are TRBV5-8 and TRBJ1-2, with no clear D. Trimming removed 2 bases from V and 6 bases from J, with 14 bases in between. The germline gives CDR1 SGHTS, CDR2 YDEGEE. The CDR3 extends over 14 amino acids. DNA of the CDR3: TGTGCCAGCAGCTTCGATCCAATGACGGATGGCTACACCTTC. It encodes CASSFDPMTDGYTF. The variable domain in full, with the rest retrieved from reference TRBV5-8 and TRBJ1-2, is EAGVTQSPTHLIKTRGQQATLRCSPISGHTSVYWYQQALGLGLQFLLWYDEGEERNRGNFPPRFSGRQFPNYSSELNVNALELEDSALYLCASSFDPMTDGYTFGSGTRLTVV.